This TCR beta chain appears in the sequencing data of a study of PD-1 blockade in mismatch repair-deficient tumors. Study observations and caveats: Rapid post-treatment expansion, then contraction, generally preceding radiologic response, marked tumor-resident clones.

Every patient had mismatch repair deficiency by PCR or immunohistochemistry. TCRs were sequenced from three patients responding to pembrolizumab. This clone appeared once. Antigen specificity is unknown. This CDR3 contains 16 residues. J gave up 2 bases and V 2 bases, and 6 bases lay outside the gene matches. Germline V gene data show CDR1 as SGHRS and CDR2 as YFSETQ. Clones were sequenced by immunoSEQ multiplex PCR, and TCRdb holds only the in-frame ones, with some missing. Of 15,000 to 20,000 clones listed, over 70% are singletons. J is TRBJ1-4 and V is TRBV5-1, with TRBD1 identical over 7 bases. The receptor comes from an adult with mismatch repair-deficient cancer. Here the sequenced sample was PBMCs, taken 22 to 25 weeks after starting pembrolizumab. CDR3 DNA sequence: TGCGCCAGCAGCTTCCAAACAGGGGTGACTAATGAAAAACTGTTTTTT. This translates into CASSFQTGVTNEKLFF.